What follows describes a single T cell receptor (beta chain). Its specificity is unknown. This entry is derived from a study of long-term antiretroviral therapy in people with HIV. Notes on the study in general: Clonal populations expanded prior to ART predominated within the repertoire at all time points.

V was shortened by 10 bases and J by 5 bases, with 10 bases between the two germline ends. The CDR3 is made up of 11 amino acids. Germline CDR1 ENHRY, CDR2 SYGVKD. Runs used v3.0 of the immunoSEQ assay and were done at survey level. The data were produced by immunoSEQ multiplex PCR, yet TCRdb's version contains in-frame clones alone and is incomplete. The table includes about 19,000 clones, just over 75% detected once. The sample in question was unsorted PBMCs, obtained 0.5 years before starting antiretroviral therapy. This chain links TRBV10-3 with TRBJ2-3; no clear D. The clonotype originates from a woman aged 45-59 years with HIV. Here the CDR3 reads CASAGGDTQYF. CDR3 in DNA: TGTGCCAGCGCCGGCGGAGATACGCAGTATTTT.